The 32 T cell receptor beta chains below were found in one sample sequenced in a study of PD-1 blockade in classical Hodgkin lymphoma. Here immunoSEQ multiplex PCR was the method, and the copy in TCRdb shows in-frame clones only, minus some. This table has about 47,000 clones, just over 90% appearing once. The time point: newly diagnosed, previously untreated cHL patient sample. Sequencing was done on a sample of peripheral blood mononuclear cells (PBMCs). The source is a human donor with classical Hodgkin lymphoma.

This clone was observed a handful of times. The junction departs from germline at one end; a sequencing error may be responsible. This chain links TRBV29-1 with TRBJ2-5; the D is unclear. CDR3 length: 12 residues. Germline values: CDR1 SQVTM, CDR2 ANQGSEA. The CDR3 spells CTVGYTGETQYF. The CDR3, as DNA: TGCACCGTTGGTTACACGGGAGAGACCCAGTACTTC. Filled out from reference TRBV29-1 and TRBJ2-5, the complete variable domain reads SAVISQKPSRDICQRGTSLTIQCQVDSQVTMMFWYRQQPGQSLTLIATANQGSEATYESGFVIDKFPISRPNLTFSTLTVSNMSPEDSSIYLCTVGYTGETQYFGPGTRLLVL.

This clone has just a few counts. CDR3 protein: CASSLSYVSGANVLTF. In DNA, the CDR3 is TGTGCCAGCAGTTTATCCTACGTATCTGGGGCCAACGTCCTGACTTTC. The V call is TRBV27, the J call TRBJ2-6; unclear D gene. The V end lost 0 bases, the J end lost 1 base, and 7 bases lay between the germline ends. This CDR3 contains 16 residues. Germline values: CDR1 MNHEY, CDR2 SMNVEV (reference sequence).

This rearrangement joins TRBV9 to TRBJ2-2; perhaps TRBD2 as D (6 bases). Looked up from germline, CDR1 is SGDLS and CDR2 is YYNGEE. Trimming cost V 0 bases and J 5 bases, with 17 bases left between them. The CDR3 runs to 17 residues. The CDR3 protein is CASSVGGGVPRTGELFF. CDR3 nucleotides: TGTGCCAGCAGCGTAGGGGGCGGGGTCCCGAGGACCGGGGAGCTGTTTTTT.

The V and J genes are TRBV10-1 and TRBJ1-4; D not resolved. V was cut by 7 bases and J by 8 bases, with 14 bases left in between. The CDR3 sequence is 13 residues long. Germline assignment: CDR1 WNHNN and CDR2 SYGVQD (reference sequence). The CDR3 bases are TGCGCCAGCACCCCGGCGGTCAACGAAAAACTGTTTTTT. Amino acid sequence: CASTPAVNEKLFF.

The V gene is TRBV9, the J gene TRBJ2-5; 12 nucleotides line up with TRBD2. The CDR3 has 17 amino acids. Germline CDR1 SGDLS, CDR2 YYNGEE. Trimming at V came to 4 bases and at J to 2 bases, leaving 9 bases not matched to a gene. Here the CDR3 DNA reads TGTGCCAGCAGCACTCGGACTAGCGGGACCCCTCAAGAGACCCAGTACTTC. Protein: CASSTRTSGTPQETQYF.

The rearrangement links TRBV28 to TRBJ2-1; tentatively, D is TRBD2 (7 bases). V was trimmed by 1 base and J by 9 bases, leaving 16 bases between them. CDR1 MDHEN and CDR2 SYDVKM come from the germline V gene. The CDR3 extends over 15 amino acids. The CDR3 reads CASSLSGSGEGEQFF. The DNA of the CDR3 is TGTGCCAGCAGTTTATCGGGGTCAGGGGAGGGTGAGCAGTTCTTC.

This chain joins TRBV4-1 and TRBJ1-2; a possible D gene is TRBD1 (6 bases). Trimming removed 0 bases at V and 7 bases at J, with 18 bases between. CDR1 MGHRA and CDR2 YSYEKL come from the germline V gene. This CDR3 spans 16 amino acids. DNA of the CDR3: TGCGCCAGCAGCCAAGATCGCGGTAGGGGGGAAGGTGGCTACACCTTC. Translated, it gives CASSQDRGRGEGGYTF.

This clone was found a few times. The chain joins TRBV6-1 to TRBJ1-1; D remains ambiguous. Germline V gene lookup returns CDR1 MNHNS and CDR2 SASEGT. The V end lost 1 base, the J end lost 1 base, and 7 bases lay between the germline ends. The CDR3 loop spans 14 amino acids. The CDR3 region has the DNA TGTGCCAGCAGTGAAGGATCTGGGAACACTGAAGCTTTCTTT. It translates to CASSEGSGNTEAFF.

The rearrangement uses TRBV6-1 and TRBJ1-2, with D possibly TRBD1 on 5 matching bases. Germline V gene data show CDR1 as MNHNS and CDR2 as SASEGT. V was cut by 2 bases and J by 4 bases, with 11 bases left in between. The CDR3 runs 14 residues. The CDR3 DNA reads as TGTGCCAGCAGTGAAAGGGGCAGGATCTATGGCTACACCTTC. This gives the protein CASSERGRIYGYTF.

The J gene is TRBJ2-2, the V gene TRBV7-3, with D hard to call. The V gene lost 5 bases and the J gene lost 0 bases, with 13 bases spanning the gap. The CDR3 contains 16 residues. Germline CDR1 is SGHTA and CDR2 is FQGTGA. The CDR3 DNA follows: TGTGCCAGCAGCGGCCCGCCAGGAGCGAACACCGGGGAGCTGTTTTTT. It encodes CASSGPPGANTGELFF.

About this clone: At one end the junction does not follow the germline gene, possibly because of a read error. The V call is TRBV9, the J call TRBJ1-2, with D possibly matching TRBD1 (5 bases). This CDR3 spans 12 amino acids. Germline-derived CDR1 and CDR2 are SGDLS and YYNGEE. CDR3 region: CASSATGTKTYF. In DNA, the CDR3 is TGTGCCAGCAGCGCCACGGGGACTAAGACCTACTTC.

CDR3 in amino acids: CASSEDLGTPYNEQFF. The CDR3, as DNA: TGCGCCAGCAGTGAGGACCTCGGGACCCCTTACAATGAGCAGTTCTTC. The chain joins TRBV10-1 to TRBJ2-1; either TRBD1 or TRBD2 may supply D (5 bases each). Germline CDR1 reads WNHNN; CDR2 reads SYGVQD (reference sequence). The CDR3 is 16 amino acids. Trimming took off 2 bases at V and 4 bases at J, with 15 bases between the two ends.

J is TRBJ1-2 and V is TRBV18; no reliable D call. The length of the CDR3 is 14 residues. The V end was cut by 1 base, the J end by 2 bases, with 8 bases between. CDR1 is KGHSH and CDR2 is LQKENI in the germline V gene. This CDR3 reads CASSPREENYGYTF. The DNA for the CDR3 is TGTGCCAGCTCACCACGGGAGGAAAACTATGGCTACACCTTC.

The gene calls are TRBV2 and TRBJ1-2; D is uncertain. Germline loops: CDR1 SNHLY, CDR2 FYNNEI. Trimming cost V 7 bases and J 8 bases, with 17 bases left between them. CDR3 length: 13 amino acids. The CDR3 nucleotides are TGTGCCAGCAATCTAGGCCCGATAGAGGGCTACACCTTC. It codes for CASNLGPIEGYTF.

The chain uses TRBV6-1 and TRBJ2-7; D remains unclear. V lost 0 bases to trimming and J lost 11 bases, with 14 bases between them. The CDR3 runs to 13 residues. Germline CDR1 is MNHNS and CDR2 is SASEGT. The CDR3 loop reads CASSEAPPTAEYV. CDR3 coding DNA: TGTGCCAGCAGTGAAGCGCCCCCGACCGCGGAGTACGTC.

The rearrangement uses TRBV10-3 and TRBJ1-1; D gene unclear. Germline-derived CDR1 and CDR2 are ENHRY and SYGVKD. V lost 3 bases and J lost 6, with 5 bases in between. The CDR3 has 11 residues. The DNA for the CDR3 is TGTGCCATCAGTGAAAAGGCTGAAGCTTTCTTT. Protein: CAISEKAEAFF.

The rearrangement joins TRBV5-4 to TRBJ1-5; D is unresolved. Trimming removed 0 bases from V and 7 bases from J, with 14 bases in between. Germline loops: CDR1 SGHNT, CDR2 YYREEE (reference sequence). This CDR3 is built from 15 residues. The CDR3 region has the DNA TGTGCCAGCAGCTTGGCCCCAGCGGACCCCCAGCCCCAGCATTTT. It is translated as CASSLAPADPQPQHF.

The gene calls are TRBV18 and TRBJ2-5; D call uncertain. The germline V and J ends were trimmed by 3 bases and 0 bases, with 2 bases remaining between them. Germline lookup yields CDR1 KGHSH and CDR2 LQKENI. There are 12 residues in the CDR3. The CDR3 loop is CASSPDQETQYF. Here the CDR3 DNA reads TGTGCCAGCTCACCGGACCAAGAGACCCAGTACTTC.

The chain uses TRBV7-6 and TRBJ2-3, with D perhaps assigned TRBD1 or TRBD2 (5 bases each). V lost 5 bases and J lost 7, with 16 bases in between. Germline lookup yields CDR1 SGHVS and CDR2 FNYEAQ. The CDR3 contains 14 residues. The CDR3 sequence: CASSEMAGAHTQYF. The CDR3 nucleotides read TGTGCCAGCAGCGAGATGGCCGGGGCTCATACGCAGTATTTT.

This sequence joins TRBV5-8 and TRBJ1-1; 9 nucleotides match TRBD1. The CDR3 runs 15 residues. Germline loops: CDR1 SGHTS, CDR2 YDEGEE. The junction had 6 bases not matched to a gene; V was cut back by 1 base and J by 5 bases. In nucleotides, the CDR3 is TGTGCCAGCAGCTTGCCCACAGGGGGCGGAACTGAAGCTTTCTTT. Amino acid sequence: CASSLPTGGGTEAFF. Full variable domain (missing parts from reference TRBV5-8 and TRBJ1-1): EAGVTQSPTHLIKTRGQQATLRCSPISGHTSVYWYQQALGLGLQFLLWYDEGEERNRGNFPPRFSGRQFPNYSSELNVNALELEDSALYLCASSLPTGGGTEAFFGQGTRLTVV.

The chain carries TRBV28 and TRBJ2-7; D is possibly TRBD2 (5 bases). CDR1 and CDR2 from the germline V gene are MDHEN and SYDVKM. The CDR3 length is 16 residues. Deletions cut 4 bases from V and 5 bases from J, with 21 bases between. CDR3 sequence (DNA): TGTGCCAGCAGTTCCTACCCCCGGGGTGCGGGCCACGAGCAGTACTTC. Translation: CASSSYPRGAGHEQYF.

The CDR3 is CASSWRPGLGPGELFF. The CDR3 DNA reads as TGTGCCAGCAGTTGGAGACCGGGACTAGGACCGGGGGAGCTGTTTTTT. V gene TRBV6-6 combines with J gene TRBJ2-2; TRBD2 matches 8 bases. Trimming took 4 bases from V and 8 from J; bases not matched to a gene: 12. This CDR3 has 16 amino acids. Germline V lookup: CDR1 MNHNY, CDR2 SVGAGI (reference sequence).

The CDR3 DNA reads TGCGCCAGCCGCCTGAATACCAACAATGAGCAGTTCTTC. It translates to CASRLNTNNEQFF. The chain couples TRBV5-1 to TRBJ2-1, with D unclear. Deletions cut 7 bases from V and 5 bases from J, with 13 bases between. From germline, CDR1 is SGHRS and CDR2 YFSETQ. This CDR3 spans 13 amino acids.

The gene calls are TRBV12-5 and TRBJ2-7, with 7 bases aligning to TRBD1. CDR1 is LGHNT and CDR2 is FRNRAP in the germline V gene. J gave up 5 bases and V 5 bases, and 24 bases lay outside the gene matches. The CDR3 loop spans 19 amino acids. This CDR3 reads CASGPNLGTVDSKPDEQYF. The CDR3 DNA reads TGTGCTAGTGGTCCTAACCTCGGGACAGTGGACAGTAAACCTGACGAGCAGTACTTC.

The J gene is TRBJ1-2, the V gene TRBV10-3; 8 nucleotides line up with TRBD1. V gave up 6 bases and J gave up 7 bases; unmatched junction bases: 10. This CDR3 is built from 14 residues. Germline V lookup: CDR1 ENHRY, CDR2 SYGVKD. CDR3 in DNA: TGTGCCATCAGATCGGAACAGGGGACAGGTGGCTACACCTTC. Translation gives CAIRSEQGTGGYTF.

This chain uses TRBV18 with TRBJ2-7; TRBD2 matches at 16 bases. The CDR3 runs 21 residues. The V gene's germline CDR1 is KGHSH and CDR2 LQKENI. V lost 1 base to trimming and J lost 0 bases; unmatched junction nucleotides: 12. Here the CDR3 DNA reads TGTGCCAGCTCACCACGTGGAGCAGGGGGACTAGCGGGAGGGGGCTCCTACGAGCAGTACTTC. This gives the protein CASSPRGAGGLAGGGSYEQYF. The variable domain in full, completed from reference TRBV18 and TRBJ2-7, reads NAGVMQNPRHLVRRRGQEARLRCSPMKGHSHVYWYRQLPEEGLKFMVYLQKENIIDESGMPKERFSAEFPKEGPSILRIQQVVRGDSAAYFCASSPRGAGGLAGGGSYEQYFGPGTRLTVT.

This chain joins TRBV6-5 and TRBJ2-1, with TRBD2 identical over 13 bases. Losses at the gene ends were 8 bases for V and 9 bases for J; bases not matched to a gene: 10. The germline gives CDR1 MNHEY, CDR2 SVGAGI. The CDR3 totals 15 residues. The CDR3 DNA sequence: TGTGCCAGCGGGTTTAGGACTAGCGGGAGCCTTGAGCAGTTCTTC. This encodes CASGFRTSGSLEQFF.

CDR3: CASRPGGGGNQPQHF. The CDR3 coding sequence is TGTGCCAGCAGACCTGGCGGGGGAGGCAATCAGCCCCAGCATTTT. The V call is TRBV6-6, the J call TRBJ1-5; possibly TRBD1 for D (5 bases). The ends were cut back, 6 bases at V and 2 bases at J, with 14 bases in the middle. Germline V gene data show CDR1 as MNHNY and CDR2 as SVGAGI (reference sequence). CDR3 length equals 15 residues.

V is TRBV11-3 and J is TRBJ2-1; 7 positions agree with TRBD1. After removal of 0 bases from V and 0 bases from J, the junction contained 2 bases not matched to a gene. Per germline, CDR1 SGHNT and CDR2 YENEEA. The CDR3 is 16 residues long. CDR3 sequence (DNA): TGTGCCAGCAGCTTAGAGGGGACAGTCTCCTACAATGAGCAGTTCTTC. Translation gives CASSLEGTVSYNEQFF.

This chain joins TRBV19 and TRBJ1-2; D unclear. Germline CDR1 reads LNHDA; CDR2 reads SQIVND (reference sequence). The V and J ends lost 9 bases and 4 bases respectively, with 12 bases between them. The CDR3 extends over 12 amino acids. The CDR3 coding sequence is TGTGCCAGCAGACTGACGCTCTATGGCTACACCTTC. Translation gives CASRLTLYGYTF.

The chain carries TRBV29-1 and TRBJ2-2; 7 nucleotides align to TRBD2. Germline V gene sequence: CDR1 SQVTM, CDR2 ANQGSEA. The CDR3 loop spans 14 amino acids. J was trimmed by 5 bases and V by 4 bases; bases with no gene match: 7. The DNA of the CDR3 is TGCAGCGTTGTGGGCGGGAGTCTAACCGGGGAGCTGTTTTTT. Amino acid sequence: CSVVGGSLTGELFF.

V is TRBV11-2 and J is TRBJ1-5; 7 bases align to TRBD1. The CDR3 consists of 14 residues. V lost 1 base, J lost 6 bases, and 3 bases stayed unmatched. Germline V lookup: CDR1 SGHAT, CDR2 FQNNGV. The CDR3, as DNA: TGTGCCAGCAGCTTAGGGTCAGGGGGTCAGCCCCAGCATTTT. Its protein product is CASSLGSGGQPQHF.